The 28 T cell receptor beta chains below were found in one sample sequenced in a study of T cell changes during pregnancy in multiple sclerosis. Clones were sequenced by immunoSEQ multiplex PCR, and TCRdb holds only the in-frame ones, with some missing. The table has 50,000 or so clones, 85% to 95% seen once. This sample comprised CD4+ T cells from peripheral blood mononuclear cells, obtained before pregnancy. These receptors were taken from a female donor with multiple sclerosis, enrolled in a pregnancy study.

The rearrangement joins TRBV14 to TRBJ1-1, with D hard to call. V was shortened by 8 bases and J by 0 bases, with 10 bases between the two germline ends. The V gene's germline CDR1 is SGHDN and CDR2 FVKESK. The CDR3 length is 13 residues. CDR3 protein: CASSETVNTEAFF. CDR3 in DNA: TGTGCCAGCTCCGAAACGGTGAACACTGAAGCTTTCTTT.

The CDR3 DNA sequence: TGTGCCAGCAGCTTAACGGGCAGGGCCTATGGCTACACCTTC. It is translated as CASSLTGRAYGYTF. This chain uses TRBV7-3 with TRBJ1-2; D perhaps matches TRBD1 (5 bases). CDR3 size: 14 residues. Between the trimmed V and J ends, which lost 0 bases and 4 bases, there was a span of 9 bases. CDR1 is SGHTA and CDR2 is FQGTGA in the germline V gene.

The V gene is TRBV7-2, the J gene TRBJ2-5; unclear D gene. The ends were cut back, 2 bases at V and 7 bases at J, with 20 bases in the middle. Germline loops: CDR1 SGHTA, CDR2 FQGNSA. The CDR3 covers 16 residues. The CDR3 coding sequence is TGTGCCAGCAGCTTAAAGTCCGCAGGTGCAGGTGGGACCCAGTACTTC. Translated, it gives CASSLKSAGAGGTQYF.

DNA for the CDR3: TGTGCCAGCTGCAAGACAGGGGGACTAGGTCAGCCCCAGCATTTT. Residues: CASCKTGGLGQPQHF. The chain recombines TRBV11-2 with TRBJ1-5; 9 bases match TRBD1. Germline V gene data show CDR1 as SGHAT and CDR2 as FQNNGV. The J segment lost 6 bases and the V segment lost 8 bases, leaving 11 bases of the junction unmatched. CDR3 length: 15 residues. Based on the CDR3 plus reference TRBV11-2 and TRBJ1-5, the full variable domain is EAGVAQSPRYKIIEKRQSVAFWCNPISGHATLYWYQQILGQGPKLLIQFQNNGVVDDSQLPKDRFSAERLKGVDSTLKIQPAKLEDSAVYLCASCKTGGLGQPQHFGDGTRLSIL.

The rearrangement uses TRBV18 and TRBJ2-6; TRBD2 aligns across 9 bases. The V segment lost 1 base and the J segment 4 bases; nucleotides outside the gene matches: 5. The length of the CDR3 is 17 residues. The germline V gene encodes CDR1 KGHSH and CDR2 LQKENI. CDR3 loop: CASSPRGGAAGANVLTF. CDR3 bases: TGTGCCAGCTCACCACGCGGGGGGGCTGCAGGGGCCAACGTCCTGACTTTC.

In DNA form, the CDR3 reads TGTGCCAGCAGTTATAGCGCAGGCCTCCAGCCCCAGCATTTT. The encoded protein is CASSYSAGLQPQHF. The chain employs TRBV6-5 and TRBJ1-5; no clear D gene. The CDR3 length is 14 residues. Germline-derived CDR1 and CDR2 are MNHEY and SVGAGI. Trimming stripped 3 bases from V and 7 bases from J, with 13 bases between.

The chain employs TRBV27 and TRBJ1-2; no clear D. The ends were cut back, 5 bases at V and 3 bases at J, with 13 bases in the middle. CDR1 is MNHEY and CDR2 is SMNVEV in the germline V gene (reference sequence). This CDR3 comprises 14 residues. CDR3 residues: CASSALLGDYGYTF. For the CDR3, the DNA is TGTGCCAGCAGTGCATTATTGGGCGACTATGGCTACACCTTC.

The chain recombines TRBV2 with TRBJ2-4; perhaps TRBD2 as D (5 bases). V dropped 0 bases and J dropped 2 bases, with 8 bases sitting between them. There are 15 residues in the CDR3. Per germline, CDR1 SNHLY and CDR2 FYNNEI. The CDR3 DNA follows: TGTGCCAGCAGTGAAGCCCGGGGTTCCAAAAACATTCAGTACTTC. This encodes CASSEARGSKNIQYF.

In this sample, this clone turned up a few times. The chain links TRBV30 to TRBJ2-2; no clear D gene. Trimming stripped 5 bases from V and 5 bases from J, with 15 bases between. Germline loops: CDR1 GTSNPN, CDR2 SVGIG (reference sequence). The CDR3 sequence is 14 residues long. The CDR3 coding sequence is TGTGCCTGGGCCGGTTCGGTCCTAACCGGGGAGCTGTTTTTT. This encodes CAWAGSVLTGELFF. The entire variable domain, with the rest obtained from reference TRBV30 and TRBJ2-2, is as follows: SQTIHQWPATLVQPVGSPLSLECTVEGTSNPNLYWYRQAAGRGLQLLFYSVGIGQISSEVPQNLSASRPQDRQFILSSKKLLLSDSGFYLCAWAGSVLTGELFFGEGSRLTVL.

A remark on this clone: A junction end diverges from the germline sequence, so it may reflect a read error. The V call is TRBV6-5, the J call TRBJ2-6; possibly TRBD1 for D (6 bases). This CDR3 is 16 amino acids long. Per germline, CDR1 MNHEY and CDR2 SVGAGI. CDR3 bases: TGTGCCAGCAGTTACTCGATAGGGGGTGGGCCCAACGTCCTGACTTTC. Translation: CASSYSIGGGPNVLTF.

The chain has TRBV2 and TRBJ1-5, with D hard to call. The CDR3 covers 13 residues. CDR1 SNHLY and CDR2 FYNNEI come from the germline V gene. The V end lost 2 bases, the J end lost 4 bases, and 6 bases lay between the germline ends. CDR3 protein: CASSERRNQPQHF. The DNA of the CDR3 is TGTGCCAGCAGTGAACGGCGGAATCAGCCCCAGCATTTT.

Only one count was recorded for this clone. CDR3 bases: TGTGCCAGCAGACCGACTAGCGGAACAGATACGCAGTATTTT. This encodes CASRPTSGTDTQYF. This rearrangement joins TRBV2 to TRBJ2-3; 9 positions match TRBD2. The germline gives CDR1 SNHLY, CDR2 FYNNEI. The junction had 4 bases not matched to a gene; V was cut back by 6 bases and J by 3 bases. This CDR3 region has 14 residues.

As regards this clone: The same CDR3 also results from other DNA sequences found in this sample. The chain carries TRBV5-1 and TRBJ1-1; 9 bases map to TRBD1. This CDR3 is 15 amino acids long. V lost 4 bases to trimming and J lost 0 bases; unmatched junction nucleotides: 4. Germline values: CDR1 SGHRS, CDR2 YFSETQ. This chain's CDR3 is CASSPGQGLNTEAFF. The CDR3 DNA reads TGCGCCAGCAGCCCTGGACAGGGGTTGAACACTGAAGCTTTCTTT.

CDR3 residues: CASSLEGANYGYTF. The CDR3 coding sequence is TGTGCCAGCAGCTTGGAAGGGGCTAACTATGGCTACACCTTC. The chain is built from TRBV5-5 and TRBJ1-2, with D perhaps matching TRBD1 (5 bases). There are 14 residues in the CDR3. The V end was cut by 0 bases, the J end by 0 bases, with 6 bases between. The germline V gene has CDR1 SGHKS and CDR2 YYEKEE (reference sequence).

CDR3: CASRLDRAYNEQFF. The CDR3 DNA is TGTGCCAGCAGATTAGACAGGGCCTACAATGAGCAGTTCTTC. The rearrangement links TRBV6-1 to TRBJ2-1, with TRBD1 matching over 7 bases. V gave up 6 bases and J gave up 2 bases; unmatched junction bases: 4. This CDR3 is built from 14 residues. The germline CDR1 and CDR2 sequences are MNHNS and SASEGT.

The CDR3 nucleotides are TGTGCCAGCAGCCGATCGACAGGCTCCTATGGCTACACCTTC. Translating gives CASSRSTGSYGYTF. The chain employs TRBV27 and TRBJ1-2, with D possibly matching TRBD1 (6 bases). Trimming took off 6 bases at V and 4 bases at J, with 15 bases between the two ends. CDR3 length: 14 residues. Germline V gene sequence: CDR1 MNHEY, CDR2 SMNVEV (reference sequence).

V and J are TRBV27 and TRBJ2-2; 7 bases fit TRBD2. V lost 2 bases to trimming and J lost 3 bases; unmatched junction nucleotides: 3. From germline, CDR1 is MNHEY and CDR2 SMNVEV (reference sequence). The CDR3 spans 15 residues. CDR3 protein: CASSLTSEYTGELFF. The CDR3 DNA reads as TGTGCCAGCAGTTTAACTAGCGAGTACACCGGGGAGCTGTTTTTT.

The chain is built from TRBV27 and TRBJ1-3; D uncertain. This CDR3 is 15 amino acids long. V gave up 5 bases and J gave up 5 bases, with 16 bases separating them. CDR1 is MNHEY and CDR2 is SMNVEV in the germline V gene (reference sequence). The CDR3 DNA reads as TGTGCCAGCAGTCCACTGGGAGGGATGAGAAACACCATATATTTT. This translates into CASSPLGGMRNTIYF.

The gene calls are TRBV29-1 and TRBJ2-7; 10 bases map to TRBD2. V lost 4 bases to trimming and J lost 3 bases; unmatched junction nucleotides: 6. This CDR3 region has 14 residues. The germline V gene has CDR1 SQVTM and CDR2 ANQGSEA. The CDR3 DNA follows: TGCAGCGTTGTGCCGGCTAGCGGGGGCTACGAGCAGTACTTC. It encodes CSVVPASGGYEQYF.

J is TRBJ2-7 and V is TRBV27; unclear D gene. V lost 5 bases and J 2 bases, leaving 10 bases between the germline ends. Germline assignment: CDR1 MNHEY and CDR2 SMNVEV (reference sequence). This CDR3 has 13 amino acids. In DNA form, the CDR3 reads TGTGCCAGCAGTCGGTACGCAACCTACGAGCAGTACTTC. This gives the protein CASSRYATYEQYF.

The chain is built from TRBV10-3 and TRBJ2-1; D is uncertain. The germline V and J ends were trimmed by 0 bases and 9 bases, with 15 bases remaining between them. This CDR3 region has 15 residues. Looked up from germline, CDR1 is ENHRY and CDR2 is SYGVKD. The CDR3 spells CAISESPSLVAEQFF. The CDR3 bases are TGTGCCATCAGTGAGTCCCCCTCGCTAGTTGCTGAGCAGTTCTTC.

This chain uses TRBV5-6 with TRBJ2-7; 9 bases align to TRBD1. From germline, CDR1 is SGHDT and CDR2 YYEEEE. This CDR3 region has 15 residues. V was clipped by 3 bases and J by 5 bases; unmatched bases: 9. CDR3 in DNA: TGTGCCAGCAGCTCGCTTGGGACAGGGTCCCACGAGCAGTACTTC. Translating it yields CASSSLGTGSHEQYF.

V usage is TRBV7-8 and J usage is TRBJ2-1; TRBD2 might be the D (6 bases). Trimming stripped 2 bases from V and 4 bases from J, with 12 bases between. This CDR3 region has 15 residues. Germline V gene sequence: CDR1 SGHVS, CDR2 FQNEAQ. The CDR3 bases are TGTGCCAGCAGCTTACGGGACTTTCAATACAATGAGCAGTTCTTC. This encodes CASSLRDFQYNEQFF.

The V call is TRBV6-5, the J call TRBJ1-1, with TRBD1 matching over 10 bases. V shed 5 bases and J 4 bases; nucleotides not matched to a gene: 7. The CDR3 consists of 15 residues. Germline CDR1 reads MNHEY; CDR2 reads SVGAGI. The CDR3 here is CASSRGTGVGTEAFF. The CDR3 bases are TGTGCCAGCAGTAGGGGGACAGGGGTGGGCACTGAAGCTTTCTTT.

The V and J genes are TRBV5-4 and TRBJ2-5, with 8 bases identical to TRBD1. The CDR3 has 15 amino acids. Unmatched junction bases numbered 5, after V lost 4 bases and J lost 0 bases. The germline gives CDR1 SGHNT, CDR2 YYREEE (reference sequence). The CDR3 region is CASSRDRQYQETQYF. The CDR3, as DNA: TGTGCCAGCAGCCGGGACAGGCAGTACCAAGAGACCCAGTACTTC.

The chain recombines TRBV7-9 with TRBJ1-3; TRBD1 matches at 9 bases. V was clipped by 5 bases and J by 5 bases; unmatched bases: 4. The CDR3 is 14 residues long. Germline lookup yields CDR1 SEHNR and CDR2 FQNEAQ (reference sequence). Written as DNA, the CDR3 is TGTGCCAGCAGCCTGGGGACAGGGCGAAACACCATATATTTT. Protein sequence: CASSLGTGRNTIYF.

The rearrangement links TRBV15 to TRBJ2-1, with TRBD2 identical over 9 bases. V dropped 5 bases and J dropped 9; count of bases not matched to a gene: 11. CDR3 length: 15 amino acids. CDR1 is LNHNV, CDR2 YYDKDF, per germline (reference sequence). The CDR3 region is CATSGGRARYGEQFF. The CDR3 DNA sequence: TGTGCCACCAGCGGCGGGAGGGCCAGGTACGGTGAGCAGTTCTTC.

This clone appeared a few times. Other DNA sequences in the sample encode the same CDR3. This chain links TRBV7-9 with TRBJ2-4; weak D call: TRBD2 (6 bases). Germline CDR1 reads SEHNR; CDR2 reads FQNEAQ (reference sequence). The CDR3 extends over 16 amino acids. Deletions cut 3 bases from V and 0 bases from J, with 12 bases between. The CDR3 DNA follows: TGTGCCAGCAGCTTGGGCGGGGTAGTAGCCAAAAACATTCAGTACTTC. Encoded protein: CASSLGGVVAKNIQYF.